This paragraph reports one T cell receptor beta chain. The antigen is unknown. Method: immunoSEQ multiplex PCR; TCRdb's copy keeps in-frame clones and lacks some. The profile covers more than 35,000 clones, with almost 90% appearing a single time and about 7.8% taken by the ten largest. Per the germline V gene, CDR1 is MNHNS and CDR2 is SASEGT. V shed 7 bases and J shed 1 base, with 13 bases lying between them. The CDR3 loop spans 14 amino acids. This record belongs to a study of PD-1 blockade in classical Hodgkin lymphoma. Study information: Nivolumab dosed at 3 mg/kg went to patients intravenously every 2 weeks. Study findings and constraints: Reported findings placed baseline TCR diversity lower in newly diagnosed patients (compared with healthy donors). Complete responders' diversity at baseline resembled that of newly diagnosed patients. CD4+ TCR diversity, unlike CD8+, climbed significantly by C4D1.

All trial patients relapsed after autologous stem cell transplantation. The sample consisted of peripheral blood mononuclear cells (PBMCs), taken before the second cycle of nivolumab. The V gene is TRBV6-1, the J gene TRBJ1-1; D may be TRBD1 (5 bases). The sequence came from a human donor with classical Hodgkin lymphoma. CDR3 sequence: CASNQQDPNTEAFF. CDR3 bases: TGTGCCAGCAATCAACAGGATCCGAACACTGAAGCTTTCTTT.